This TCR beta chain was obtained from a study of blood T cell repertoires in COVID-19 (dated by TCRdb to 2020 to 2022). With regard to the full study: Samples from collaborators originated in the United States, Italy and Spain and spanned both the acute and convalescent phases of COVID-19. The material from the prospective study consisted of cDNA or gDNA derived from T cells, B-cell-depleted T cells, or PBMCs. Deeply sampled blood TCRbeta repertoires from subjects exposed to, actively infected with, or recovered from COVID-19 were included in the dataset. A freely available public database, intended as a resource for researchers studying the immune response to SARS-CoV-2, is where the repertoires were released. Samples were obtained from the ongoing ImmuneRACE study (first 160 participants) and from some 1,300 subjects provided by 6 global collaborators. Sample metadata almost always included a de-identified subject ID, COVID-19 status, age in years and sex. Where available, HLA class I and class II types were taken from metadata supplied by the sample provider and were not determined by assay-based typing.

The research as a whole found: Clinical and demographic metadata were provided uncurated, with the amount varying by source and participant.

Samples from volunteer blood donors who had recovered from COVID-19 were contributed by a second Seattle source. The collaborating institutions used their own protocols to collect whole blood in K2EDTA tubes. For TCRbeta analysis, collaborators shipped samples as frozen whole blood, isolated PBMCs, or DNA extracted from either of those sample types. TCRbeta CDR3 regions were amplified from genomic DNA using the immunoSEQ Assay, a bias-controlled multiplex PCR. Per the authors' processing: The number of nucleated cells in each sample was estimated from the amplification of reference gene primers within the assay. To quantify the absolute abundance of each unique TCRbeta CDR3 rearrangement, sequence reads were collapsed and filtered. For each sample, productive Simpson clonality was calculated by taking the square root of Simpson's diversity index across productive rearrangements. Here the immuneACCESS table is served through TCRdb, limited to in-frame sequences with V and J called. Missing clones are a known gap in these copies; in checked studies unresolved V genes cover under half, and the rest lacks a known reason. Clone size and V and J calls were adopted from that table, with D and trimming inferred from the DNA. This sample comprises approximately 240,000 clones, roughly nine tenths of them detected only once. The ten top clones hold about an eighth of the sample.

This clone was found a few times. The antigen it recognizes is unknown. There are no base qualities to consult, and no much larger clone falls within one base. The material sequenced was peripheral blood. The clonotype comes from a woman between 18 and 29 years old who had recovered from COVID-19.

The nucleotides are TGCGCCAGCAGCCATTCGGGGAGGGAGCAGTACTTC. This yields the protein CASSHSGREQYF. The chain is encoded by TRBV4-1 joined to TRBJ2-7, and perhaps TRBD2 as D gene, on 6 matching bases. Looking up the germline V gene yields CDR1 MGHRA and CDR2 YSYEKL. V is cut by 3 bases and J by 7 bases, and the space between the germline ends is 10 bases. From the cysteine through the phenylalanine, the CDR3 covers 12 amino acids. Just CDR3 DNA is preserved here, 36 bases in frame from base 1.